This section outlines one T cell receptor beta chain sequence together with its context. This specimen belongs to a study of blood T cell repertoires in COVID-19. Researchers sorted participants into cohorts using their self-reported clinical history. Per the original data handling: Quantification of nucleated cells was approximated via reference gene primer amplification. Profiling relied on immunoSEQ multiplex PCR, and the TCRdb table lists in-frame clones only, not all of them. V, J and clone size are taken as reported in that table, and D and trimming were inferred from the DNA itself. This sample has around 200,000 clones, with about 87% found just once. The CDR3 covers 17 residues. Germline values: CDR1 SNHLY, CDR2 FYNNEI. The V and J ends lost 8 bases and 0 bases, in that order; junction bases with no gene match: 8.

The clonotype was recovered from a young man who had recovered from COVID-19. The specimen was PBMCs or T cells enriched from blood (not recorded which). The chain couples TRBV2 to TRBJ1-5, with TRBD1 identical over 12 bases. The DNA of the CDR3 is TGTGCCAGCCGCCCGGGACAGGGGGCTTTTAGCAATCAGCCCCAGCATTTT. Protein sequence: CASRPGQGAFSNQPQHF.